The 32 T cell receptor beta chains listed next were all sequenced from one sample in a study of response to subunit inactivated influenza vaccine. MiXCR was run by TCRdb on the RT-PCR reads, yielding one entry per CDR3 protein. The sample has over 150,000 distinct CDR3 sequences, 11% seen once. Sequences were derived from non-naive T cells sorted from PBMCs, sampled about 40 days after vaccination. The receptors come from a man in his forties or fifties who received an inactivated influenza vaccine.

This clonotype came up many times. The genes are TRBV7-9 and TRBJ2-5, with 12 bases aligning to TRBD1. Germline values: CDR1 SEHNR, CDR2 FQNEAQ (reference sequence). Losses at the gene ends were 5 bases for V and 9 bases for J; bases not matched to a gene: 10. The CDR3 runs to 15 residues. The CDR3 protein is CASSLRGTGGEAQYF. CDR3 DNA: TGTGCCAGCAGCCTTCGCGGGACAGGGGGCGAGGCCCAGTACTTC.

This clonotype was found a few times. The CDR3 protein is CASIRGAGETQYF. The DNA of the CDR3 is TGTGCCAGCATTAGGGGGGCCGGGGAGACCCAGTACTTC. The chain uses TRBV2 and TRBJ2-5; either TRBD1 or TRBD2 may fit D (6 bases each). V lost 7 bases to trimming and J lost 5 bases, with 14 bases between them. The CDR3 spans 13 residues. The V gene's germline CDR1 is SNHLY and CDR2 FYNNEI.

V gene TRBV28 combines with J gene TRBJ2-7, with 7 bases aligning to TRBD2. V was clipped by 6 bases and J by 4 bases; unmatched bases: 9. Germline CDR1 reads MDHEN; CDR2 reads SYDVKM. The CDR3 runs 14 residues. This CDR3 reads CASSWREGRYEQYF. The CDR3 DNA sequence: TGTGCCAGCAGCTGGAGGGAGGGCCGGTACGAGCAGTACTTC.

This rearrangement joins TRBV3-1 to TRBJ2-3, with 9 bases matching TRBD1. Germline lookup yields CDR1 LGHDT and CDR2 YNNKEL (reference sequence). V lost 10 bases, J lost 3 bases, and 20 bases stayed unmatched. The CDR3 has 18 residues. The CDR3 spells CATSQAAPGQGSTDTQYF. The CDR3 coding sequence is TGTGCCACCTCCCAAGCCGCCCCGGGACAGGGATCGACAGATACGCAGTATTTT.

The J gene is TRBJ2-5, the V gene TRBV6-1; weak D call: TRBD2 (5 bases). This CDR3 is 15 amino acids long. CDR1 is MNHNS, CDR2 SASEGT, per germline. V lost 6 bases, J lost 4 bases, and 18 bases lay in between. This CDR3 is CASSRTPSSGETQYF. In DNA, the CDR3 is TGTGCCAGCAGCCGCACTCCTAGCAGCGGAGAGACCCAGTACTTC.

This clonotype occurred a few times. This chain links TRBV4-2 with TRBJ2-7; D gene uncertain. This CDR3 has 13 residues. Trimming removed 1 base from V and 6 bases from J, with 10 bases in between. Germline values: CDR1 LGHNA, CDR2 YNFKEQ. The CDR3 loop reads CASSQGLVAEQYF. The DNA of the CDR3 is TGTGCCAGCAGCCAAGGGCTGGTCGCCGAGCAGTACTTC.

This clonotype was counted at least ten times. The chain employs TRBV4-3 and TRBJ1-1; D is unresolved. Germline values: CDR1 LGHNA, CDR2 YSLEER. Trimming took 0 bases from V and 8 from J, leaving 10 bases between them. The CDR3 has 13 amino acids. The CDR3 DNA reads as TGCGCCAGCAGCCAAGATATAGCAGGAGAAGCTTTCTTT. Its translation is CASSQDIAGEAFF.

This clonotype was detected only a few times. The rearrangement links TRBV10-2 to TRBJ2-7; 9 positions agree with TRBD1. In germline, CDR1 is WSHSY, CDR2 SAAADI. This CDR3 has 13 residues. V was pared by 2 bases and J by 11 bases, with 7 bases of the junction left unmatched. The CDR3 sequence: CASSEGGDRAEYF. CDR3 DNA sequence: TGCGCCAGCAGTGAGGGGGGGGACAGGGCAGAGTACTTC.

This clonotype was seen only a few times. The V gene is TRBV5-1, the J gene TRBJ2-7; TRBD1 matches 11 bases. After removal of 3 bases from V and 2 bases from J, the junction contained 4 bases not matched to a gene. Germline V gene lookup returns CDR1 SGHRS and CDR2 YFSETQ. The length of the CDR3 is 15 residues. CDR3 amino acids: CASSSGTGGAYEQYF. The CDR3 coding sequence is TGCGCCAGCAGCTCCGGGACAGGGGGGGCCTACGAGCAGTACTTC. Complete variable domain (other parts from reference TRBV5-1 and TRBJ2-7): KAGVTQTPRYLIKTRGQQVTLSCSPISGHRSVSWYQQTPGQGLQFLFEYFSETQRNKGNFPGRFSGRQFSNSRSEMNVSTLELGDSALYLCASSSGTGGAYEQYFGPGTRLTVT.

This clonotype showed up just a few times. The J gene is TRBJ2-7, the V gene TRBV5-6, with 8 bases aligning to TRBD1. The CDR3 is made up of 14 amino acids. V was clipped by 4 bases and J by 3 bases; unmatched bases: 6. The germline CDR1 and CDR2 sequences are SGHDT and YYEEEE. The CDR3 loop reads CASSPDRGGYEQYF. The CDR3, as DNA: TGTGCCAGCAGCCCAGACAGGGGAGGCTACGAGCAGTACTTC.

This clonotype was recorded at least ten times. The chain employs TRBV4-2 and TRBJ2-7, with 8 bases that match TRBD2. The length of the CDR3 is 16 residues. Germline V gene data show CDR1 as LGHNA and CDR2 as YNFKEQ. Trimming at V came to 8 bases and at J to 0 bases, leaving 12 bases not matched to a gene. Written as DNA, the CDR3 is TGTGCCAGCTCCACAATTAGCGGGAAACCCTCCTACGAGCAGTACTTC. As protein: CASSTISGKPSYEQYF.

This clonotype was observed a handful of times. The chain joins TRBV7-6 to TRBJ1-4; D possibly corresponds to TRBD1 (5 bases). CDR1 is SGHVS and CDR2 is FNYEAQ in the germline V gene. V was cut by 4 bases and J by 7 bases, with 19 bases left in between. The CDR3 has 16 amino acids. The CDR3 reads CASSSDQGGLFEKLFF. CDR3 sequence (DNA): TGTGCCAGCAGCTCCGACCAGGGAGGTCTTTTTGAAAAACTGTTTTTT. Full variable domain (rest looked up from reference TRBV7-6 and TRBJ1-4): GAGVSQSPRYKVTKRGQDVALRCDPISGHVSLYWYRQALGQGPEFLTYFNYEAQQDKSGLPNDRFSAERPEGSISTLTIQRTEQRDSAMYRCASSSDQGGLFEKLFFGSGTQLSVL.

This clonotype has more than one count but fewer than ten. The DNA of the CDR3 is TGTGCCAGCAGCGTGGGCTCCGGCGGGAGGGTAGACTCCTACGAGCAGTACTTC. It specifies CASSVGSGGRVDSYEQYF. The V and J genes are TRBV9 and TRBJ2-7; 9 bases align to TRBD2. Germline-derived CDR1 and CDR2 are SGDLS and YYNGEE. Germline trimming cut 2 bases from V and 0 bases from J; bases unmatched to any gene: 12. The CDR3 loop spans 18 amino acids.

V gene TRBV11-2 combines with J gene TRBJ2-7; 9 positions agree with TRBD1. The CDR3 is made up of 14 amino acids. The germline CDR1 and CDR2 sequences are SGHAT and FQNNGV. The trim removed 3 bases at V and 5 bases at J, leaving 5 bases unmatched. CDR3 nucleotide sequence: TGTGCCAGCAGCTTGTGGGACAGGGTCGACGAGCAGTACTTC. As protein: CASSLWDRVDEQYF.

This clonotype was observed a few times. The chain joins TRBV12-3 or TRBV12-4 to TRBJ2-7; D gene unclear. CDR3 length equals 14 residues. With 1 base removed from V and 1 base from J, the gap between germline ends came to 8 bases. The CDR3 coding sequence is TGTGCCAGCAGTTTAGGCGGAGAGTCCTACGAGCAGTACTTC. Encoded protein: CASSLGGESYEQYF.

The table lists this clonotype with many counts. This chain connects TRBV7-6 to TRBJ1-1; 10 nucleotides match TRBD1. Trimming took 2 bases from V and 6 from J; bases not matched to a gene: 12. This CDR3 comprises 17 residues. CDR1 and CDR2 from the germline V gene are SGHVS and FNYEAQ. For the CDR3, the DNA is TGTGCCAGCAGCTTATCCTCAACGGGACAGGGGACGTCTGAAGCTTTCTTT. It yields the protein CASSLSSTGQGTSEAFF.

V is TRBV5-1 and J is TRBJ2-3, with 10 bases lining up with TRBD2. The trim removed 4 bases at V and 1 base at J, leaving 15 bases unmatched. The CDR3 consists of 19 residues. Germline V gives CDR1 SGHRS, CDR2 YFSETQ. CDR3 sequence reads: CASSAGPTSGGAGTDTQYF. As DNA, the CDR3 is TGCGCCAGCAGCGCCGGCCCGACCAGCGGGGGGGCTGGCACAGATACGCAGTATTTT.

The J gene is TRBJ2-1, the V gene TRBV28; D remains ambiguous. CDR1 and CDR2 from the germline V gene are MDHEN and SYDVKM. The CDR3 loop spans 15 amino acids. V was pared by 3 bases and J by 0 bases, with 9 bases between. The CDR3, as DNA: TGTGCCAGCAGTTTGCCTCTGAGCTCCTACAATGAGCAGTTCTTC. Residues: CASSLPLSSYNEQFF.

This clonotype was detected a few times. V and J are TRBV6-5 and TRBJ2-7; TRBD1 matches at 7 bases. V dropped 2 bases and J dropped 5; count of bases not matched to a gene: 3. CDR1 and CDR2 (germline): MNHEY, SVGAGI. CDR3 size: 13 residues. The CDR3 nucleotides are TGTGCCAGCAGTTACGGGACAGAAAACGAGCAGTACTTC. It is translated as CASSYGTENEQYF.

In its sample, this clonotype was seen a few times. The CDR3 protein is CASRESSYEQYF. The CDR3 bases are TGTGCCAGCAGAGAGAGCTCCTACGAGCAGTACTTC. This chain uses TRBV6-2 or TRBV6-3 with TRBJ2-7; D unclear. In germline, CDR1 is MNHEY, CDR2 SVGEGT. Deletions cut 6 bases from V and 0 bases from J, with 6 bases between. The CDR3 runs 12 residues.

The chain links TRBV7-8 to TRBJ2-7; D remains ambiguous. Germline V gives CDR1 SGHVS, CDR2 FQNEAQ. Deletions cut 6 bases from V and 0 bases from J, with 9 bases between. The CDR3 loop spans 13 amino acids. The CDR3 spells CASRPHSSYEQYF. The DNA of the CDR3 is TGTGCCAGCAGACCTCATAGCTCCTACGAGCAGTACTTC.

This clonotype has only a few counts. The CDR3 here is CASSVEETQYF. CDR3 nucleotides: TGCGCCAGCAGCGTCGAAGAGACCCAGTACTTC. The chain links TRBV5-1 to TRBJ2-5, with D unresolved. Germline V gives CDR1 SGHRS, CDR2 YFSETQ. The V end was cut by 4 bases, the J end by 3 bases, with 4 bases between. CDR3 size: 11 residues.

The rearrangement joins TRBV10-3 to TRBJ1-1; a weak D match, TRBD1 (5 bases). V was cut by 4 bases and J by 0 bases, with 9 bases left in between. The CDR3 runs to 14 residues. Germline CDR1 and CDR2: ENHRY and SYGVKD. In nucleotides, the CDR3 is TGTGCCATCAGTGGGGGCACCATGAACACTGAAGCTTTCTTT. Translation: CAISGGTMNTEAFF.

The gene calls are TRBV6-5 and TRBJ2-3; 11 bases map to TRBD2. V lost 2 bases to trimming and J lost 3 bases; unmatched junction nucleotides: 4. The CDR3 runs to 16 residues. Germline-derived CDR1 and CDR2 are MNHEY and SVGAGI. CDR3 amino acids: CASSYRGLADTDTQYF. In nucleotides, the CDR3 is TGTGCCAGCAGTTACAGGGGACTAGCGGATACAGATACGCAGTATTTT.

Comment on this clonotype: Sequence at one end of the junction differs from germline and may be a read error. The V gene is TRBV11-2, the J gene TRBJ2-2; a possible D gene is TRBD2 (5 bases). Germline lookup yields CDR1 SGHAT and CDR2 FQNNGV. CDR3 size: 14 residues. The CDR3 loop is CASSSQRNTEELFF. CDR3 bases: TGTGCCAGCAGCTCGCAGCGGAACACCGAGGAGCTGTTTTTT. Full variable domain (remainder filled in from reference TRBV11-2 and TRBJ2-2): EAGVAQSPRYKIIEKRQSVAFWCNPISGHATLYWYQQILGQGPKLLIQFQNNGVVDDSQLPKDRFSAERLKGVDSTLKIQPAKLEDSAVYLCASSSQRNTEELFFGEGSRLTVL.

This clonotype has a count of ten or more. The V and J genes are TRBV7-2 and TRBJ2-7; no clear D. CDR1 is SGHTA and CDR2 is FQGNSA in the germline V gene. The CDR3 contains 13 residues. Trimming pared 1 base from V and 2 bases from J, leaving 6 bases between. The DNA for the CDR3 is TGTGCCAGCAGCTTAGTTTTCCCCTACGAGCAGTACTTC. It specifies CASSLVFPYEQYF.

In its sample, this clonotype was seen many times. The V gene is TRBV7-2, the J gene TRBJ2-3; 13 bases agree with TRBD2. Germline CDR1 is SGHTA and CDR2 is FQGNSA. The CDR3 consists of 15 residues. Trimming took 3 bases from V and 6 from J; bases not matched to a gene: 3. The CDR3 spells CASSFGLAGVDTQYF. The CDR3 DNA follows: TGTGCCAGCAGCTTCGGACTAGCGGGGGTGGATACGCAGTATTTT. Using reference TRBV7-2 and TRBJ2-3 for the parts outside the CDR3, the full variable domain is GAGVSQSPSNKVTEKGKDVELRCDPISGHTALYWYRQSLGQGLEFLIYFQGNSAPDKSGLPSDRFSAERTGGSVSTLTIQRTQQEDSAVYLCASSFGLAGVDTQYFGPGTRLTVL.

This chain connects TRBV7-9 to TRBJ2-1; D not resolved. The CDR3 loop spans 12 amino acids. Per germline, CDR1 SEHNR and CDR2 FQNEAQ (reference sequence). V dropped 5 bases and J dropped 10 bases, with 12 bases sitting between them. The CDR3 reads CASSPLYGEQFF. CDR3 DNA sequence: TGTGCCAGCAGCCCCCTATATGGCGAGCAGTTCTTC.

The sample holds many counts of this clonotype. This chain's CDR3 is CASRGQEQETQYF. CDR3 sequence (DNA): TGCGCCAGCAGAGGACAGGAACAAGAGACCCAGTACTTC. The chain is built from TRBV5-1 and TRBJ2-5; 7 nucleotides line up with TRBD1. The germline V gene has CDR1 SGHRS and CDR2 YFSETQ. After removal of 5 bases from V and 2 bases from J, the junction contained 3 bases not matched to a gene. The CDR3 sequence is 13 residues long.

This clonotype was detected only a few times. Written as DNA, the CDR3 is TGTGCCAGCAGACGGGACAGGGGGCCGGCAGATACGCAGTATTTT. This codes for CASRRDRGPADTQYF. The chain employs TRBV6-1 and TRBJ2-3, with 12 positions matching TRBD1. The CDR3 is 15 residues long. V lost 6 bases and J lost 4; bases outside the gene matches: 5. Germline values: CDR1 MNHNS, CDR2 SASEGT.

This clonotype was detected many times. Here the CDR3 DNA reads TGCGCCAGCAGCTTGGAGGTGGAATACGAGCAGTACTTC. This encodes CASSLEVEYEQYF. The chain recombines TRBV5-1 with TRBJ2-7, with D unclear. V dropped 0 bases and J dropped 4 bases, with 8 bases sitting between them. The CDR3 is made up of 13 amino acids. Germline loops: CDR1 SGHRS, CDR2 YFSETQ.

This clonotype was seen at least ten times. The V gene is TRBV24-1, the J gene TRBJ2-5, with TRBD2 identical over 14 bases. With 2 bases clipped from V and 5 bases from J, the junction kept 12 bases outside the gene matches. CDR1 is KGHDR, CDR2 SFDVKD, per germline. CDR3 length equals 19 residues. The CDR3, as DNA: TGTGCCACCAGTGATTCTACCGGGACTAGCGGGAGTATGATGGAGACCCAGTACTTC. Its protein product is CATSDSTGTSGSMMETQYF.